This TCR beta chain was recorded in a study of blood T cell repertoires in COVID-19. Study-level background: From T cells, B-cell-depleted T cells, or PBMCs came the material, which was cDNA or gDNA.

Adults between roughly 18 and 100 years of age took part from 24 US areas. Original handling: Estimates of nucleated cell counts were drawn from the amplification of reference gene primers. Data came from immunoSEQ multiplex PCR; TCRdb stores just in-frame clones and leaves some out. V and J calls and clone size follow that table, whereas D and trimming were derived from the DNA. The table has approximately 300,000 clones, 85% seen once. This CDR3 spans 16 amino acids. The trim removed 1 base at V and 2 bases at J, leaving 5 bases unmatched. From germline, CDR1 is MGHDK and CDR2 SYGVNS. The chain links TRBV25-1 to TRBJ2-3; 8 bases are shared with TRBD1. The receptor was isolated from a woman in her 30s who had been exposed to COVID-19. Specimen: PBMCs or T cells enriched from blood (not recorded which). The CDR3 loop reads CASSELTGDPTDTQYF. The CDR3 DNA sequence: TGTGCCAGCAGTGAATTGACAGGGGACCCCACAGATACGCAGTATTTT.